These 16 T cell receptor beta chains originate from one sample sequenced in a study of blood T cell repertoires in COVID-19. Data came from immunoSEQ multiplex PCR; TCRdb stores just in-frame clones and leaves some out. Here the sample spans 130,000 to 150,000 clones, roughly 88% being singletons. The sample consisted of peripheral blood. Receptors originate from a man aged 60-69 years with active or convalescent COVID-19.

The chain has TRBV11-2 and TRBJ1-1, with D hard to call. Germline CDR1 SGHAT, CDR2 FQNNGV. V lost 2 bases and J 0 bases, leaving 10 bases between the germline ends. This CDR3 spans 15 amino acids. The CDR3 loop reads CASSLRNGMNTEAFF. CDR3 bases: TGTGCCAGCAGCTTAAGAAACGGTATGAACACTGAAGCTTTCTTT.

The chain recombines TRBV18 with TRBJ1-1, with 7 positions matching TRBD1. The length of the CDR3 is 15 residues. Germline loops: CDR1 KGHSH, CDR2 LQKENI. J gave up 1 base and V 5 bases, and 7 bases lay outside the gene matches. The CDR3 nucleotides are TGTGCCAGCTCAACAAGACAGGGAGAGAACACTGAAGCTTTCTTT. Translation: CASSTRQGENTEAFF.

The V gene is TRBV29-1, the J gene TRBJ2-3, with 10 bases identical to TRBD2. This CDR3 has 14 amino acids. V trimming: 5 bases; J trimming: 6 bases; junction bases outside the gene matches: 8. Germline lookup yields CDR1 SQVTM and CDR2 ANQGSEA. CDR3 nucleotide sequence: TGCAGCGTTCCGGCAACTAGCGGGATGGATACGCAGTATTTT. This translates into CSVPATSGMDTQYF.

The chain uses TRBV6-2 or TRBV6-3 and TRBJ2-2; tentatively, D is TRBD2 (5 bases). Trimming pared 6 bases from V and 7 bases from J, leaving 12 bases between. There are 13 residues in the CDR3. In germline, CDR1 is MNHEY, CDR2 SVGEGT. Here the CDR3 DNA reads TGTGCCAGCAGCAATAGTGGAGGCGGGGAGCTGTTTTTT. Translating it yields CASSNSGGGELFF.

The rearrangement uses TRBV4-1 and TRBJ1-2; 9 bases agree with TRBD1. The CDR3 contains 15 residues. With V trimmed by 1 base and J by 4 bases, 4 bases remained unmatched. Germline V gene lookup returns CDR1 MGHRA and CDR2 YSYEKL. The CDR3 here is CASSQVGTGPYGYTF. The CDR3 DNA reads TGCGCCAGCAGCCAAGTTGGGACAGGGCCCTATGGCTACACCTTC.

The CDR3, as DNA: TGTGCCAGCAGCTTTATACCCGGGGACGAGCAGTACTTC. The encoded protein is CASSFIPGDEQYF. The chain combines TRBV7-9 with TRBJ2-7; perhaps TRBD2 as D (5 bases). CDR3 length: 13 amino acids. V dropped 3 bases and J dropped 5 bases, with 11 bases sitting between them. Germline V gives CDR1 SEHNR, CDR2 FQNEAQ (reference sequence).

The chain has TRBV19 and TRBJ2-1, with 9 bases identical to TRBD2. CDR1 and CDR2 from the germline V gene are LNHDA and SQIVND (reference sequence). The CDR3 runs 13 residues. Losses at the gene ends were 4 bases for V and 5 bases for J; bases not matched to a gene: 0. The CDR3, as DNA: TGTGCCAGTAGTAGCGGGGGGGACAATGAGCAGTTCTTC. Translating it yields CASSSGGDNEQFF. Complete variable domain (other parts from reference TRBV19 and TRBJ2-1): DGGITQSPKYLFRKEGQNVTLSCEQNLNHDAMYWYRQDPGQGLRLIYYSQIVNDFQKGDIAEGYSVSREKKESFPLTVTSAQKNPTAFYLCASSSGGDNEQFFGPGTRLTVL.

The rearrangement joins TRBV9 to TRBJ1-6; unclear D gene. Germline loops: CDR1 SGDLS, CDR2 YYNGEE. The CDR3 is 16 amino acids. Deletions cut 3 bases from V and 0 bases from J, with 10 bases between. For the CDR3, the DNA is TGTGCCAGCAGCGGCGGGCCAAGCTCCTATAATTCACCCCTCCACTTT. Its protein is CASSGGPSSYNSPLHF.

V usage is TRBV9 and J usage is TRBJ2-5; 12 bases align to TRBD1. Trimming at V came to 4 bases and at J to 5 bases, leaving 3 bases not matched to a gene. Germline V CDR1 and CDR2: SGDLS, YYNGEE. This CDR3 spans 14 amino acids. CDR3 in amino acids: CASSPGTGGETQYF. The CDR3 DNA follows: TGTGCCAGCAGCCCTGGGACAGGGGGCGAGACCCAGTACTTC. Full variable domain (rest looked up from reference TRBV9 and TRBJ2-5): DSGVTQTPKHLITATGQRVTLRCSPRSGDLSVYWYQQSLDQGLQFLIQYYNGEERAKGNILERFSAQQFPDLHSELNLSSLELGDSALYFCASSPGTGGETQYFGPGTRLLVL.

The chain uses TRBV7-6 and TRBJ2-1; D gene ambiguous. The CDR3 is made up of 13 amino acids. The germline V gene encodes CDR1 SGHVS and CDR2 FNYEAQ. V dropped 5 bases and J dropped 3 bases, with 8 bases sitting between them. CDR3 DNA: TGTGCCAGCAGCGTCTCCGGCTACAATGAGCAGTTCTTC. It specifies CASSVSGYNEQFF.

This clone was seen a single time. This chain connects TRBV5-4 to TRBJ1-4, with D unclear. The CDR3 sequence is 14 residues long. Germline assignment: CDR1 SGHNT and CDR2 YYREEE (reference sequence). Trimming took off 3 bases at V and 6 bases at J, with 12 bases between the two ends. Written as DNA, the CDR3 is TGTGCCAGCAGCTGGGAGTCGTCCGATGAAAAACTGTTTTTT. This encodes CASSWESSDEKLFF.

The CDR3 DNA is TGTGCCAGCAGTTACCGAGGACAGGGCACAGATACGCAGTATTTT. Its translation is CASSYRGQGTDTQYF. The rearrangement links TRBV6-5 to TRBJ2-3; 7 nucleotides align to TRBD1. The CDR3 runs to 15 residues. The V segment lost 2 bases and the J segment 1 base; nucleotides outside the gene matches: 3. The germline V gene encodes CDR1 MNHEY and CDR2 SVGAGI.

The V gene is TRBV6-5, the J gene TRBJ1-1; a possible D gene is TRBD1 (6 bases). The germline CDR1 and CDR2 sequences are MNHEY and SVGAGI. The V gene lost 4 bases and the J gene lost 4 bases, with 13 bases spanning the gap. This CDR3 has 14 residues. The CDR3 protein is CASSSQGTITEAFF. The CDR3 DNA reads TGTGCCAGCAGTTCCCAGGGGACTATCACTGAAGCTTTCTTT.

J is TRBJ1-4 and V is TRBV6-2 or TRBV6-3; 9 nucleotides match TRBD1. CDR1 is MNHEY, CDR2 SVGEGT, per germline. The V and J ends lost 0 bases and 0 bases, in that order; junction bases with no gene match: 8. This CDR3 contains 19 residues. Written as DNA, the CDR3 is TGTGCCAGCAGTTACTCCGGGACAGGGACCGGAGCAACTAATGAAAAACTGTTTTTT. Translation: CASSYSGTGTGATNEKLFF.

This chain connects TRBV7-2 to TRBJ1-1; D gene ambiguous. This CDR3 spans 15 amino acids. With 3 bases removed from V and 3 bases from J, the gap between germline ends came to 14 bases. Germline V CDR1 and CDR2: SGHTA, FQGNSA. The CDR3 DNA reads as TGTGCCAGCAGCTTTTCTTCGGGAGGGTACACTGAAGCTTTCTTT. Translation gives CASSFSSGGYTEAFF.

The chain links TRBV24-1 to TRBJ1-1; 8 bases fit TRBD1. V gave up 4 bases and J gave up 6 bases; unmatched junction bases: 9. The CDR3 has 15 amino acids. Germline CDR1 and CDR2: KGHDR and SFDVKD. The CDR3 DNA is TGTGCCACCAGTGAGTCGACAGGGGTAAAGGCTGAAGCTTTCTTT. It is translated as CATSESTGVKAEAFF.